This passage covers 27 T cell receptor beta chains from one sample sequenced in a study of blood T cell repertoires in COVID-19 (dated by TCRdb to 2019 to 2021). Library preparation was by the immunoSEQ multiplex PCR assay. The immuneACCESS repertoire file appears here via TCRdb, limited to in-frame rearrangements. These files lack a portion of the clones; in checked studies, under half of the deficit traces to unresolved V genes, and the cause of the others is not known. This sample comprises 310,000 or so clones, 80% to 90% of them detected only once. The ten largest clones take up under 7.5% of the sample. Specimen: peripheral blood. These receptors were obtained from a man aged 18 to 29 who had recovered from COVID-19.

The chain combines TRBV6-1 with TRBJ1-2; 9 bases agree with TRBD1. J lost 8 bases, V lost 3 bases, and 10 bases had no gene match. The CDR3 totals 15 residues. The germline V gene encodes CDR1 MNHNS and CDR2 SASEGT. The chain's CDR3 is CASSDRDRVGRGYTF. The CDR3 DNA sequence: TGTGCCAGCAGTGACCGGGACAGGGTCGGCCGCGGCTACACCTTC.

This clone is a singleton in its sample. Other nucleotide sequences from this sample produce the same CDR3. The gene calls are TRBV12-3 or TRBV12-4 and TRBJ1-2; a weak D match, TRBD1 (5 bases). The CDR3 is 12 amino acids. The V end was cut by 3 bases, the J end by 8 bases, with 10 bases between. The CDR3 here is CASSLSRGGYTF. As DNA, the CDR3 is TGTGCCAGCAGTTTGAGTAGGGGAGGCTACACCTTC.

The chain has TRBV6-2 or TRBV6-3 and TRBJ2-1; 10 nucleotides agree with TRBD2. The germline V gene has CDR1 MNHEY and CDR2 SVGEGT. This CDR3 is built from 17 residues. V dropped 2 bases and J dropped 8; count of bases not matched to a gene: 12. The CDR3 region is CASSYHAGLAVWDEQFF. The CDR3 region has the DNA TGTGCCAGCAGTTACCACGCAGGACTAGCGGTTTGGGATGAGCAGTTCTTC.

V gene TRBV18 combines with J gene TRBJ2-7, with 7 positions matching TRBD2. This CDR3 has 16 residues. CDR1 is KGHSH and CDR2 is LQKENI in the germline V gene. With V trimmed by 1 base and J by 5 bases, 11 bases remained unmatched. The CDR3 spells CASSPQGGSAGNEQYF. In DNA, the CDR3 is TGTGCCAGCTCACCACAGGGCGGGAGCGCCGGAAACGAGCAGTACTTC.

This clone was counted a few times. The chain recombines TRBV12-3 or TRBV12-4 with TRBJ2-2; possible D gene TRBD1, 5 bases. The length of the CDR3 is 13 residues. Trimming cost V 2 bases and J 6 bases, with 7 bases left between them. The CDR3 DNA follows: TGTGCCAGCAGTTTAATGGGGCCCGGGGAGCTGTTTTTT. Translation gives CASSLMGPGELFF.

This chain links TRBV6-5 with TRBJ1-6; D unresolved. V was clipped by 2 bases and J by 4 bases, with 9 bases between them. From germline, CDR1 is MNHEY and CDR2 SVGAGI. The CDR3 covers 15 residues. CDR3 sequence reads: CASSYNSVYNSPLHF. The CDR3 bases are TGTGCCAGCAGTTACAATTCAGTTTATAATTCACCCCTCCACTTT.

The J gene is TRBJ2-7, the V gene TRBV6-5; a possible D gene is TRBD1 (6 bases). CDR1 MNHEY and CDR2 SVGAGI come from the germline V gene. The CDR3 loop spans 15 amino acids. V dropped 6 bases and J dropped 0 bases, with 15 bases sitting between them. The CDR3 sequence is CASRRGGQGSYEQYF. DNA of the CDR3: TGTGCCAGCAGGCGTGGGGGACAAGGCTCCTACGAGCAGTACTTC.

The chain recombines TRBV18 with TRBJ2-1; perhaps TRBD1 as D (6 bases). Trimming took off 4 bases at V and 7 bases at J, with 11 bases between the two ends. This CDR3 has 13 residues. CDR1 is KGHSH, CDR2 LQKENI, per germline. Here the CDR3 reads CASSQGQLNEQFF. CDR3 nucleotides: TGTGCCAGCTCACAAGGACAGTTAAATGAGCAGTTCTTC.

The chain joins TRBV29-1 to TRBJ1-2; D is possibly TRBD1 (5 bases). Germline CDR1 and CDR2: SQVTM and ANQGSEA. This CDR3 is built from 12 residues. V lost 6 bases to trimming and J lost 6 bases, with 14 bases between them. In nucleotides, the CDR3 is TGCAGCGTCCTGGGGGGATTAGATGGCTACACCTTC. Translated, it gives CSVLGGLDGYTF.

V is TRBV4-1 and J is TRBJ2-1; 7 bases line up with TRBD2. The V and J ends lost 0 bases and 15 bases, in that order; junction bases with no gene match: 14. This CDR3 is built from 15 residues. Germline assignment: CDR1 MGHRA and CDR2 YSYEKL. The chain's CDR3 is CASSQELAPQTATFF. The DNA of the CDR3 is TGCGCCAGCAGCCAAGAACTAGCGCCTCAAACCGCAACGTTCTTC.

V usage is TRBV5-1 and J usage is TRBJ1-5, with a weak D call TRBD1 (6 bases). V gave up 4 bases and J gave up 6 bases, with 14 bases separating them. The CDR3 totals 14 residues. The germline V gene has CDR1 SGHRS and CDR2 YFSETQ. Here the CDR3 reads CASSLGPDSQPQHF. Written as DNA, the CDR3 is TGCGCCAGCAGCCTTGGCCCGGACAGTCAGCCCCAGCATTTT.

This clone was counted once. The chain combines TRBV9 with TRBJ2-5; 10 bases match TRBD2. V was clipped by 0 bases and J by 5 bases; unmatched bases: 10. The CDR3 has 17 amino acids. CDR1 and CDR2 from the germline V gene are SGDLS and YYNGEE. In nucleotides, the CDR3 is TGTGCCAGCAGCGTAGGGGCTAGCGGGAGAGTAGGGGAGACCCAGTACTTC. The encoded protein is CASSVGASGRVGETQYF. Based on the CDR3 plus reference TRBV9 and TRBJ2-5, the full variable domain is DSGVTQTPKHLITATGQRVTLRCSPRSGDLSVYWYQQSLDQGLQFLIQYYNGEERAKGNILERFSAQQFPDLHSELNLSSLELGDSALYFCASSVGASGRVGETQYFGPGTRLLVL.

The rearrangement joins TRBV6-5 to TRBJ2-7, with TRBD2 matching over 7 bases. Per the germline V gene, CDR1 is MNHEY and CDR2 is SVGAGI. V trimming: 5 bases; J trimming: 9 bases; junction bases outside the gene matches: 7. This CDR3 has 12 amino acids. The CDR3: CASSPPSGVQYF. The CDR3, as DNA: TGTGCCAGCAGTCCTCCCAGCGGGGTGCAGTACTTC.

The chain combines TRBV2 with TRBJ2-7; the D gene is possibly TRBD1 (6 bases). The V gene lost 5 bases and the J gene lost 6 bases, with 17 bases spanning the gap. Germline-derived CDR1 and CDR2 are SNHLY and FYNNEI. The CDR3 has 14 amino acids. CDR3 DNA sequence: TGTGCCAGCAGTTGGGGCCAGGGGTGGTCCGAGCAGTACTTC. Translation gives CASSWGQGWSEQYF.

The chain combines TRBV2 with TRBJ1-2, with a possible D match to TRBD1 (5 bases). Germline-derived CDR1 and CDR2 are SNHLY and FYNNEI. The CDR3 loop spans 12 amino acids. Trimming took off 10 bases at V and 4 bases at J, with 13 bases between the two ends. This chain's CDR3 is CATQGLFYGYTF. The CDR3 DNA is TGTGCCACCCAGGGCCTTTTCTATGGCTACACCTTC.

This clone was counted only a few times. The chain joins TRBV7-9 to TRBJ2-5; tentatively, D is TRBD2 (5 bases). The germline V and J ends were trimmed by 7 bases and 5 bases, with 8 bases remaining between them. In germline, CDR1 is SEHNR, CDR2 FQNEAQ (reference sequence). This CDR3 is 11 amino acids long. CDR3 DNA sequence: TGTGCCAGCACCGGGGAGGAGACCCAGTACTTC. It yields the protein CASTGEETQYF.

The chain joins TRBV9 to TRBJ1-6; tentatively, D is TRBD1 (5 bases). This CDR3 has 15 amino acids. Trimming took 4 bases from V and 9 from J, leaving 17 bases between them. Germline V gene data show CDR1 as SGDLS and CDR2 as YYNGEE. CDR3 DNA: TGTGCCAGCAGCCCCCCGGGAGGGGTCGGTTCACCCCTCCACTTT. It translates to CASSPPGGVGSPLHF. Based on the CDR3 plus reference TRBV9 and TRBJ1-6, the full variable domain is DSGVTQTPKHLITATGQRVTLRCSPRSGDLSVYWYQQSLDQGLQFLIQYYNGEERAKGNILERFSAQQFPDLHSELNLSSLELGDSALYFCASSPPGGVGSPLHFGNGTRLTVT.

The rearrangement links TRBV11-2 to TRBJ2-2, with D uncertain. Trimming stripped 4 bases from V and 1 base from J, with 16 bases between. The germline V gene has CDR1 SGHAT and CDR2 FQNNGV. The CDR3 length is 17 residues. Here the CDR3 reads CASSSPFLAENTGELFF. As DNA, the CDR3 is TGTGCCAGCAGCTCCCCCTTTTTGGCGGAGAACACCGGGGAGCTGTTTTTT. The variable domain in full, with the rest retrieved from reference TRBV11-2 and TRBJ2-2, is EAGVAQSPRYKIIEKRQSVAFWCNPISGHATLYWYQQILGQGPKLLIQFQNNGVVDDSQLPKDRFSAERLKGVDSTLKIQPAKLEDSAVYLCASSSPFLAENTGELFFGEGSRLTVL.

V usage is TRBV19 and J usage is TRBJ2-1; D unresolved. The germline V and J ends were trimmed by 1 base and 2 bases, with 12 bases remaining between them. This CDR3 region has 16 residues. Per the germline V gene, CDR1 is LNHDA and CDR2 is SQIVND (reference sequence). The DNA of the CDR3 is TGTGCCAGTAGTATAGCAGGCAGGAACACCTACAATGAGCAGTTCTTC. Its protein product is CASSIAGRNTYNEQFF.

V usage is TRBV25-1 and J usage is TRBJ2-2; a possible D gene is TRBD1 (5 bases). Trimming stripped 2 bases from V and 3 bases from J, with 19 bases between. This CDR3 contains 18 residues. Germline V gives CDR1 MGHDK, CDR2 SYGVNS. The CDR3 DNA follows: TGTGCCAGCAGTGAAAGGACAAGCGTGGGTGGGGACACCGGGGAGCTGTTTTTT. Encoded protein: CASSERTSVGGDTGELFF.

The chain recombines TRBV18 with TRBJ2-7; 7 bases match TRBD1. The length of the CDR3 is 17 residues. Unmatched junction bases numbered 13, after V lost 3 bases and J lost 2 bases. Germline V lookup: CDR1 KGHSH, CDR2 LQKENI. The CDR3 reads CASSPFGAQGNAYEQYF. CDR3 nucleotide sequence: TGTGCCAGCTCACCCTTTGGGGCACAGGGGAACGCCTACGAGCAGTACTTC. The full variable domain, completed using reference TRBV18 and TRBJ2-7, is NAGVMQNPRHLVRRRGQEARLRCSPMKGHSHVYWYRQLPEEGLKFMVYLQKENIIDESGMPKERFSAEFPKEGPSILRIQQVVRGDSAAYFCASSPFGAQGNAYEQYFGPGTRLTVT.

CDR3 region: CASSSALSGRATYEQYF. The CDR3 nucleotides are TGCGCCAGCAGCTCCGCACTTAGCGGGAGGGCCACCTACGAGCAGTACTTC. The rearrangement joins TRBV5-1 to TRBJ2-7; TRBD2 aligns across 11 bases. The CDR3 contains 17 residues. Germline V gene sequence: CDR1 SGHRS, CDR2 YFSETQ. Trimming at V came to 3 bases and at J to 2 bases, leaving 10 bases not matched to a gene.

The chain uses TRBV7-6 and TRBJ1-1; 8 positions match TRBD1. The CDR3 length is 15 residues. The germline V gene has CDR1 SGHVS and CDR2 FNYEAQ. V shed 5 bases, J shed 5 bases, and the junction held 10 bases outside the gene matches. The CDR3 sequence: CASSLGQGFMTEAFF. CDR3 in DNA: TGTGCCAGCAGCCTCGGACAGGGCTTTATGACTGAAGCTTTCTTT.

This clone has just a few counts. The V call is TRBV7-9, the J call TRBJ1-6, with D uncertain. Germline lookup yields CDR1 SEHNR and CDR2 FQNEAQ (reference sequence). Deletions cut 1 base from V and 6 bases from J, with 7 bases between. The CDR3 is made up of 14 amino acids. CDR3 loop: CASSLDAVNSPLHF. CDR3 nucleotide sequence: TGTGCCAGCAGCTTAGATGCAGTTAATTCACCCCTCCACTTT.

This rearrangement joins TRBV6-5 to TRBJ1-5; TRBD1 aligns across 9 bases. In germline, CDR1 is MNHEY, CDR2 SVGAGI. V was pared by 2 bases and J by 5 bases, with 4 bases of the junction left unmatched. This CDR3 region has 15 residues. Written as DNA, the CDR3 is TGTGCCAGCAGTTACGGGACAGGGATCCATCAGCCCCAGCATTTT. It codes for CASSYGTGIHQPQHF.

V and J are TRBV29-1 and TRBJ2-1; 8 nucleotides agree with TRBD2. J was trimmed by 16 bases and V by 3 bases; bases with no gene match: 14. This CDR3 is 13 amino acids long. Germline CDR1 and CDR2: SQVTM and ANQGSEA. This CDR3 reads CSVEGSLGGRYFF. The CDR3 DNA sequence: TGCAGCGTTGAGGGTAGTTTAGGCGGGAGGTACTTCTTC.

The chain employs TRBV5-1 and TRBJ2-7; TRBD2 matches 8 bases. CDR3 size: 16 residues. Trimming removed 0 bases from V and 4 bases from J; junction bases left unmatched: 9. The V gene's germline CDR1 is SGHRS and CDR2 YFSETQ. The CDR3 region has the DNA TGCGCCAGCAGCTTGGGGGCTAGCGGGCCTCATTACGAGCAGTACTTC. Protein sequence: CASSLGASGPHYEQYF. Filled out from reference TRBV5-1 and TRBJ2-7, the complete variable domain reads KAGVTQTPRYLIKTRGQQVTLSCSPISGHRSVSWYQQTPGQGLQFLFEYFSETQRNKGNFPGRFSGRQFSNSRSEMNVSTLELGDSALYLCASSLGASGPHYEQYFGPGTRLTVT.